This T cell receptor (beta chain) derives from a study of yellow fever vaccine responses in identical twins. This clonotype was recorded only once. TCRdb reanalysed the RT-PCR reads using MiXCR and keeps one entry per CDR3 protein. The table lists about 13,000 distinct CDR3 sequences, roughly 86% of them singletons. This CDR3 contains 16 residues. V shed 3 bases and J shed 0 bases, with 14 bases lying between them. The germline CDR1 and CDR2 sequences are MGHRA and YSYEKL. V is TRBV4-1 and J is TRBJ1-2, with D unresolved. The TCR sequence derives from a young woman who received the yellow fever vaccine. The starting material was T cells from blood (PBMCs), unsorted or a sorted subset (not recorded which), obtained before or after yellow fever vaccination (not recorded which). The CDR3 is CASSQVIGESNYGYTF. The CDR3 nucleotides read TGCGCCAGCAGCCAGGTAATAGGCGAATCTAACTATGGCTACACCTTC.